The 27 T cell receptor beta chains reported below all come from one sample, sequenced in a study of T cells in women clearing cervical HPV infection. The table came from immunoSEQ multiplex PCR; TCRdb's copy has only in-frame clones and leaves some out. Its table lists 35,000 to 45,000 clones. The sample comprised blood buffy coat. The receptors come from a woman aged 18 to 75 with a cervical HPV16 infection that either progressed to CIN3+ or cleared (not recorded which).

As concerns this clone: The CDR3 goes on 3 residues after the read ends, and that part is filled in from the germline J gene. V is TRBV4-1 and J is TRBJ1-2, with 9 bases identical to TRBD1. This CDR3 region has 13 residues. V dropped 4 bases and J dropped 3; count of bases not matched to a gene: 0. CDR1 MGHRA and CDR2 YSYEKL come from the germline V gene. CDR3 region: CASSRDRDYGYTF. The DNA read from the CDR3 is TGCGCCAGCAGCCGGGACAGGGACTATGGC.

On this clone: The read comes to an end 3 residues before the CDR3 does, leaving the germline J gene to fill in the end. The chain has TRBV5-6 and TRBJ2-7; no clear D gene. V lost 1 base, J lost 2 bases, and 7 bases lay in between. This CDR3 region has 13 residues. Germline CDR1 and CDR2: SGHDT and YYEEEE. Partial CDR3 DNA: TGTGCCAGCAGCTTGAGGTTTACCTACGAG. This codes for CASSLRFTYE. From start to end, the CDR3 is CASSLRFTYEQYF. Based on the CDR3 plus reference TRBV5-6 and TRBJ2-7, the full variable domain is DAGVTQSPTHLIKTRGQQVTLRCSPKSGHDTVSWYQQALGQGPQFIFQYYEEEERQRGNFPDRFSGHQFPNYSSELNVNALLLGDSALYLCASSLRFTYEQYFGPGTRLTVT.

Of note for this clone: The CDR3 extends 3 residues past the end of the read, so its final part is completed from the germline J gene. This rearrangement joins TRBV20-1 to TRBJ2-3; tentative D call: TRBD2 (5 bases). Germline lookup yields CDR1 DFQATT and CDR2 SNEGSKA (reference sequence). This CDR3 is 13 amino acids long. V gave up 4 bases and J gave up 2 bases, with 10 bases separating them. CDR3 loop: CSAKDSLTDTQYF. CDR3 bases read: TGCAGTGCTAAGGACTCGCTCACAGATACG.

This chain's CDR3 is CASSLGQATSGDTQYF. Incomplete CDR3 DNA: TGCGCCAGCAGCTTGGGGCAGGCAACCTCGGGGGATACG. This rearrangement joins TRBV5-1 to TRBJ2-3, with D perhaps matching TRBD2 (5 bases). The read is 3 residues too short to cover the CDR3 end, so that end is filled in from the germline J gene. Trimming pared 0 bases from V and 6 bases from J, leaving 17 bases between. The CDR3 extends over 16 amino acids. Germline-derived CDR1 and CDR2 are SGHRS and YFSETQ.

Comments on this clone: Read coverage stops 3 residues before the CDR3 terminus; the germline J gene supplies the remainder. The chain combines TRBV20-1 with TRBJ2-3, with 7 positions matching TRBD2. CDR3 size: 16 residues. The germline CDR1 and CDR2 sequences are DFQATT and SNEGSKA (reference sequence). The CDR3 DNA, read in part, is TGCAGTGCCCCCCCTTGGGCGGGGGTACGGCAAGAGACG. Translating gives CSAPPWAGVRQET. The entire CDR3 reads CSAPPWAGVRQETQYF.

The CDR3 bases that were read are TGTGCCAGTAGTATCACAAGGGCAGCTGTCTATGGC. This encodes CASSITRAAVYG. The full CDR3 reads CASSITRAAVYGYTF. V is TRBV19 and J is TRBJ1-2; D is uncertain. Read coverage stops 3 residues before the CDR3 terminus; the germline J gene supplies the remainder. Germline V gene sequence: CDR1 LNHDA, CDR2 SQIVND (reference sequence). Deletions cut 3 bases from V and 4 bases from J, with 15 bases between. This CDR3 is built from 15 residues.

Worth noting for this clone: The observed sequence ends 3 residues before the CDR3 terminus, with the missing tail filled in from the germline J gene. The chain carries TRBV7-2 and TRBJ1-1; 9 bases match TRBD1. The CDR3 extends over 15 amino acids. The germline gives CDR1 SGHTA, CDR2 FQGNSA. CDR3 in amino acids: CASSLTGTGNQEAFF. CDR3 DNA, as far as it was read: TGTGCCAGCAGCCTGACCGGGACAGGGAACCAGGAA.

Details on this clone: The read ends 3 residues shy of where the CDR3 ends; the end is completed using the germline J gene. This chain links TRBV5-1 with TRBJ1-6; D unclear. The length of the CDR3 is 14 residues. V was trimmed by 0 bases and J by 7 bases, leaving 8 bases between them. The germline V gene has CDR1 SGHRS and CDR2 YFSETQ. CDR3 residues: CASSLVSGNSPLHF. The sequenced CDR3 bases are TGCGCCAGCAGCTTGGTTAGCGGCAATTCACCC.

About this clone itself: The read terminates 3 residues before the CDR3 end, so the remaining end is supplied by the germline J gene. The V and J genes are TRBV29-1 and TRBJ1-5; D is possibly TRBD1 (5 bases). Germline V gene sequence: CDR1 SQVTM, CDR2 ANQGSEA. The CDR3 sequence is 14 residues long. V lost 7 bases and J 6 bases, leaving 19 bases between the germline ends. CDR3 region: CSAMSGGRGQPQHF. The sequenced part of the CDR3 DNA is TGCAGCGCGATGAGCGGGGGGAGAGGTCAGCCC.

As to this clone: With the read ending 3 residues before the CDR3 end, the germline J gene is used to fill in that end. V and J are TRBV18 and TRBJ2-5; tentative D call: TRBD1 (5 bases). The ends were cut back, 4 bases at V and 5 bases at J, with 14 bases in the middle. The CDR3 sequence is 14 residues long. In germline, CDR1 is KGHSH, CDR2 LQKENI. The CDR3 loop reads CASSRAGYLETQYF. The part of the CDR3 DNA that was read is TGTGCCAGCTCACGAGCAGGGTATCTGGAGACC.

The CDR3 loop is CASSARQNSPLHF. Partial CDR3 DNA: TGTGCCAGCAGCGCTCGACAGAATTCACCC. The genes are TRBV2 and TRBJ1-6, with D tentatively TRBD1 (5 bases). The CDR3 goes on 3 residues after the read ends, and that part is filled in from the germline J gene. The CDR3 consists of 13 residues. The V and J ends lost 6 bases and 7 bases respectively, with 10 bases between them. Germline V gives CDR1 SNHLY, CDR2 FYNNEI.

Details on this clone: The read terminates 3 residues before the CDR3 end, so the remaining end is supplied by the germline J gene. V and J are TRBV7-9 and TRBJ1-1; no firm D call. This CDR3 is built from 12 residues. V was clipped by 7 bases and J by 0 bases, with 6 bases between them. Germline loops: CDR1 SEHNR, CDR2 FQNEAQ (reference sequence). Partial CDR3 DNA: TGTGCCAGCAAACACCTGAACACTGAA. Amino acid sequence: CASKHLNTE. The whole CDR3 protein is CASKHLNTEAFF.

As concerns this clone: The missing CDR3 end, 3 residues past where the read stops, is filled in from the germline J gene. This rearrangement joins TRBV7-2 to TRBJ2-6; tentative D call: TRBD1 (6 bases). V lost 6 bases to trimming and J lost 9 bases, with 15 bases between them. This CDR3 comprises 14 residues. The germline V gene has CDR1 SGHTA and CDR2 FQGNSA. The CDR3 loop reads CASSPRGGGNVLTF. The covered CDR3 bases are TGTGCCAGCAGTCCACGAGGGGGTGGCAACGTC.

In the case of this clone: The read is 3 residues too short to cover the CDR3 end, so that end is filled in from the germline J gene. J is TRBJ1-1 and V is TRBV2, with TRBD1 matching 10 bases. Trimming cost V 5 bases and J 7 bases; bases outside gene matches: 16. CDR1 is SNHLY and CDR2 is FYNNEI in the germline V gene. CDR3 length: 17 amino acids. CDR3 residues: CASSFQGMGQGFGEAFF. The sequenced part of the CDR3 DNA is TGTGCCAGCAGTTTCCAGGGAATGGGACAGGGGTTCGGTGAA.

For this clone: The CDR3 extends 3 residues past the end of the read, so its final part is completed from the germline J gene. The genes are TRBV6-2 or TRBV6-3 and TRBJ2-2; the D gene is possibly TRBD1 (5 bases). Deletions cut 6 bases from V and 3 bases from J, with 17 bases between. The CDR3 extends over 16 amino acids. The germline V gene encodes CDR1 MNHEY and CDR2 SVGEGT. Incomplete CDR3 DNA: TGTGCCAGCAGACCTCCCCCTTCACAGGACACCGGGGAG. Encoded protein: CASRPPPSQDTGE. The full-length CDR3 reads as CASRPPPSQDTGELFF.

To note about this clone: Coverage ceases 3 residues before the CDR3 finishes, and the germline J gene fills in the end. The gene calls are TRBV29-1 and TRBJ2-7; a weak D match, TRBD2 (6 bases). The germline V gene encodes CDR1 SQVTM and CDR2 ANQGSEA. Trimming removed 5 bases from V and 4 bases from J, with 15 bases in between. CDR3 length equals 13 residues. CDR3 residues: CSVLPTSTYEQYF. The covered CDR3 bases are TGCAGCGTTCTTCCTACTAGCACTTACGAG.

In regard to this clone: Sequencing ends 3 residues short of the CDR3 end; the germline J gene provides the rest. This chain uses TRBV23-1 with TRBJ1-2, with D perhaps matching TRBD1 (5 bases). TRBV23-1 is an open reading frame, and its role is uncertain. CDR3 size: 15 residues. Trimming took 3 bases from V and 1 from J, leaving 12 bases between them. The CDR3: CASSQRGRGNYGYTF. The covered CDR3 bases are TGCGCCAGCAGTCAGCGAGGGAGGGGTAACTATGGC.

With respect to this clone: The observed sequence ends 3 residues before the CDR3 terminus, with the missing tail filled in from the germline J gene. The genes are TRBV11-3 and TRBJ2-2; maybe TRBD1 (6 bases). Trimming removed 6 bases at V and 0 bases at J, with 11 bases between. CDR3 length: 15 amino acids. In germline, CDR1 is SGHNT, CDR2 YENEEA. CDR3 bases read: TGTGCCAGCAGTCTCAGGGGCTCGAACACCGGGGAG. Its protein is CASSLRGSNTGE. The CDR3 reads in full as CASSLRGSNTGELFF.

Concerning this clone itself: The read comes to an end 3 residues before the CDR3 does, leaving the germline J gene to fill in the end. The rearrangement links TRBV7-6 to TRBJ1-2, with TRBD1 as a possible D gene (5 bases). This CDR3 region has 16 residues. V lost 5 bases to trimming and J lost 5 bases, with 21 bases between them. Germline V gene sequence: CDR1 SGHVS, CDR2 FNYEAQ. This CDR3 reads CASSIRVQGSPYGYTF. Partial CDR3 DNA: TGTGCCAGCAGCATAAGGGTTCAGGGATCTCCTTATGGC.

Comments on this clone: The read ends 3 residues shy of where the CDR3 ends; the end is completed using the germline J gene. The rearrangement links TRBV18 to TRBJ1-2; D remains ambiguous. In germline, CDR1 is KGHSH, CDR2 LQKENI. This CDR3 comprises 14 residues. V was cut by 2 bases and J by 1 base, with 8 bases left in between. CDR3 sequence reads: CASSPINSNYGYTF. Incomplete CDR3 DNA: TGTGCCAGCTCACCAATCAACAGTAACTATGGC.

Partial CDR3 DNA: TGCAGTGCTGAAAGGACGGGACTGCAAGAGACC. It translates to CSAERTGLQET. The full CDR3 protein is CSAERTGLQETQYF. The rearrangement uses TRBV20-1 and TRBJ2-5; TRBD2 is a possible D gene (6 bases). The read ends 3 residues shy of where the CDR3 ends; the end is completed using the germline J gene. This CDR3 is built from 14 residues. The V gene lost 5 bases and the J gene lost 2 bases, with 15 bases spanning the gap. The germline CDR1 and CDR2 sequences are DFQATT and SNEGSKA (reference sequence).

To note about this clone: The read terminates 3 residues ahead of where the CDR3 ends, so the germline J gene completes it. The J gene is TRBJ1-2, the V gene TRBV6-1, with D tentatively TRBD1 (5 bases). V was pared by 1 base and J by 5 bases, with 5 bases between. This CDR3 comprises 12 residues. Germline V gives CDR1 MNHNS, CDR2 SASEGT. This CDR3 is CASSEGQYGYTF. CDR3 bases read: TGTGCCAGCAGTGAAGGACAGTATGGC.

To note about this clone: The read is 3 residues too short to cover the CDR3 end, so that end is filled in from the germline J gene. This rearrangement joins TRBV20-1 to TRBJ2-1; 7 positions agree with TRBD2. Germline V lookup: CDR1 DFQATT, CDR2 SNEGSKA (reference sequence). V lost 5 bases to trimming and J lost 4 bases; unmatched junction nucleotides: 17. This CDR3 contains 17 residues. CDR3 sequence reads: CSAPSPLAVLLYNEQFF. The covered CDR3 bases are TGCAGTGCTCCCTCCCCCCTAGCGGTCCTTTTATACAATGAG.

Of note for this clone: The read comes to an end 3 residues before the CDR3 does, leaving the germline J gene to fill in the end. The chain has TRBV6-2 or TRBV6-3 and TRBJ1-4; D is unclear. Trimming removed 1 base from V and 0 bases from J, with 12 bases in between. Germline CDR1 reads MNHEY; CDR2 reads SVGEGT. CDR3 length equals 17 residues. Incomplete CDR3 DNA: TGTGCCAGCAGTTACTACAACGTCGACACAACTAATGAAAAA. It encodes CASSYYNVDTTNEK. The CDR3 in its entirety is CASSYYNVDTTNEKLFF.

To note about this clone: The observed sequence ends 3 residues before the CDR3 terminus, with the missing tail filled in from the germline J gene. J is TRBJ2-2 and V is TRBV20-1; 7 nucleotides agree with TRBD1. Germline CDR1 is DFQATT and CDR2 is SNEGSKA (reference sequence). Trimming at V came to 5 bases and at J to 3 bases, leaving 6 bases not matched to a gene. The CDR3 runs to 14 residues. The CDR3 here is CSAPRQGHTGELFF. The sequenced CDR3 bases are TGCAGTGCTCCTAGACAGGGTCACACCGGGGAG.

With respect to this clone: Coverage ceases 3 residues before the CDR3 finishes, and the germline J gene fills in the end. The chain couples TRBV2 to TRBJ2-2; D unresolved. Germline CDR1 SNHLY, CDR2 FYNNEI. This CDR3 region has 11 residues. Partial CDR3 DNA: TGTGCCAGCAGCCAGGCTTGGAGG. It encodes CASSQAWR. The whole CDR3 is CASSQAWRLFF.

With respect to this clone: The read terminates 3 residues before the CDR3 end, so the remaining end is supplied by the germline J gene. The chain joins TRBV6-2 or TRBV6-3 to TRBJ1-2; D not resolved. The germline V gene has CDR1 MNHEY and CDR2 SVGEGT. The CDR3 has 15 amino acids. The CDR3: CASSPEGGGSDTYTF. Incomplete CDR3 DNA: TGTGCCAGCAGTCCCGAGGGTGGTGGATCAGATACC.